A single sample gave rise to the 4 T cell receptor beta chains below, sequenced in a study of cytomegalovirus exposure and HLA in healthy donors. The PCR contained 60 Vbeta and 13 Jbeta primers. The method was immunoSEQ multiplex PCR; TCRdb's version includes in-frame clones alone and lacks a portion of them. The sample includes approximately 110,000 clones, 70% to 85% seen only once; the top ten take around 13%. Sequenced sample: PBMCs. Every receptor here comes from a woman aged 35 to 49 in good health and CMV-seropositive.

The genes are TRBV29-1 and TRBJ1-3; D perhaps matches TRBD1 (6 bases). The ends were cut back, 0 bases at V and 3 bases at J, with 15 bases in the middle. This CDR3 region has 16 residues. CDR1 and CDR2 (germline): SQVTM, ANQGSEA. In DNA, the CDR3 is TGCAGCGTTGAAGAAGCGCGTGGGGGCTATGGAAACACCATATATTTT. Amino acid sequence: CSVEEARGGYGNTIYF.

CDR3 nucleotides: TGTGCCAGCAGCTCAGGGGCAGGATATGGCTACACCTTC. Residues: CASSSGAGYGYTF. This chain joins TRBV7-9 and TRBJ1-2; tentatively, D is TRBD1 (6 bases). The germline CDR1 and CDR2 sequences are SEHNR and FQNEAQ (reference sequence). This CDR3 is built from 13 residues. V lost 4 bases, J lost 5 bases, and 11 bases lay in between.

Remarks on this clone: Different DNA sequences within this sample yield the same CDR3. The chain recombines TRBV6-6 with TRBJ2-5; 10 bases match TRBD1. The CDR3 has 16 residues. The V and J ends lost 2 bases and 5 bases, in that order; junction bases with no gene match: 8. Germline CDR1 is MNHNY and CDR2 is SVGAGI (reference sequence). The CDR3 DNA reads TGTGCCAGCAGTTACCCCCGGGACAGGGGCAGGGAGACCCAGTACTTC. Translating gives CASSYPRDRGRETQYF.

The chain uses TRBV6-1 and TRBJ2-7; 11 positions match TRBD2. Germline CDR1 reads MNHNS; CDR2 reads SASEGT. The CDR3 length is 15 residues. V was clipped by 8 bases and J by 4 bases; unmatched bases: 10. The CDR3 spells CASGSLAGVKYEQYF. The DNA of the CDR3 is TGTGCCAGCGGCTCACTAGCGGGAGTTAAGTACGAGCAGTACTTC.